Each of the 31 T cell receptor beta chains below was sequenced from the same sample in a study of CD8 T cells in Susac syndrome. Random hexamers served to reverse transcribe roughly 0.45 to 1 ug RNA. TCRdb itself ran the immunoSEQ multiplex PCR reads through MiXCR, one entry per CDR3 protein. Of 180,000 or so distinct CDR3 sequences in the sample, roughly 95% were seen once. Sequenced material: CD4+ T cells from PBMCs. The receptors here all came from a human donor in good health.

The chain couples TRBV7-9 to TRBJ2-1, with D unresolved. CDR1 and CDR2 from the germline V gene are SEHNR and FQNEAQ (reference sequence). The V end lost 7 bases, the J end lost 7 bases, and 11 bases lay between the germline ends. CDR3 length: 12 amino acids. CDR3 loop: CASNVMGNEQFF. For the CDR3, the DNA is TGTGCCAGCAATGTGATGGGGAATGAGCAGTTCTTC.

In nucleotides, the CDR3 is TGTGCCTGGAGTGTAGCCCAGGGGCCCGGCACTGAAGCTTTCTTT. Protein product: CAWSVAQGPGTEAFF. The chain uses TRBV30 and TRBJ1-1; D is possibly TRBD1 (6 bases). V lost 0 bases, J lost 4 bases, and 15 bases lay in between. There are 15 residues in the CDR3. Per the germline V gene, CDR1 is GTSNPN and CDR2 is SVGIG (reference sequence).

The chain joins TRBV30 to TRBJ2-1, with no clear D. The V gene lost 2 bases and the J gene lost 1 base, with 12 bases spanning the gap. The CDR3 is 15 amino acids. Looked up from germline, CDR1 is GTSNPN and CDR2 is SVGIG (reference sequence). The CDR3 sequence: CAWSSRTRSYNEQFF. The CDR3 nucleotides read TGTGCCTGGAGTTCAAGAACGAGGTCCTACAATGAGCAGTTCTTC.

The table lists this clonotype with a few counts. The V gene is TRBV18, the J gene TRBJ1-5, with D possibly TRBD1 on 5 matching bases. With 5 bases removed from V and 4 bases from J, the gap between germline ends came to 9 bases. The germline V gene has CDR1 KGHSH and CDR2 LQKENI. The CDR3 is made up of 13 amino acids. The CDR3 nucleotides read TGTGCCAGCTCAGGGGACCGGAATCAGCCCCAGCATTTT. This encodes CASSGDRNQPQHF.

The rearrangement joins TRBV18 to TRBJ1-1; TRBD1 might be the D (5 bases). V dropped 3 bases and J dropped 4 bases, with 12 bases sitting between them. The CDR3 totals 14 residues. Germline V gene sequence: CDR1 KGHSH, CDR2 LQKENI. CDR3 in DNA: TGTGCCAGCTCACCGTCGCCAGGGCCCACTGAAGCTTTCTTT. This translates into CASSPSPGPTEAFF.

The chain recombines TRBV20-1 with TRBJ1-1; D not certain. The germline CDR1 and CDR2 sequences are DFQATT and SNEGSKA (reference sequence). The CDR3 is made up of 13 amino acids. Between the trimmed V and J ends, which lost 4 bases and 1 base, there was a span of 10 bases. This chain's CDR3 is CSAIRYRNTEAFF. For the CDR3, the DNA is TGCAGTGCTATCAGGTATAGGAACACTGAAGCTTTCTTT.

The CDR3 region has the DNA TGTGCCAGCAACCAGGGAAACTATGGCTACACCTTC. Its translation: CASNQGNYGYTF. The gene calls are TRBV28 and TRBJ1-2; weak D call: TRBD1 (5 bases). Germline CDR1 is MDHEN and CDR2 is SYDVKM. V shed 7 bases and J shed 2 bases, with 8 bases lying between them. The CDR3 covers 12 residues.

The chain uses TRBV6-6 and TRBJ2-5; no firm D call. Trimming pared 5 bases from V and 5 bases from J, leaving 12 bases between. CDR3 length equals 13 residues. Germline V CDR1 and CDR2: MNHNY, SVGAGI (reference sequence). This chain's CDR3 is CASSNDRTETQYF. The CDR3 DNA sequence: TGTGCCAGCAGTAACGATCGAACTGAGACCCAGTACTTC.

A remark on this clonotype: Sequence at one end of the junction differs from germline and may be a read error. The V call is TRBV6-5, the J call TRBJ2-5; 10 bases fit TRBD1. CDR3 length: 18 amino acids. Germline values: CDR1 MNHEY, CDR2 SVGAGI. The CDR3 loop reads CASSDSPRTGGSQETQYF. The CDR3 DNA reads as TGTGCCAGCAGTGACTCACCAAGGACAGGGGGATCCCAAGAGACCCAGTACTTC.

This chain joins TRBV18 and TRBJ2-4; perhaps TRBD1 as D (6 bases). Germline V lookup: CDR1 KGHSH, CDR2 LQKENI. The V and J ends lost 4 bases and 6 bases respectively, with 10 bases between them. There are 13 residues in the CDR3. The CDR3 DNA sequence: TGTGCCAGCTCACAACAGACAGGAAACATTCAGTACTTC. Translation gives CASSQQTGNIQYF.

The chain combines TRBV24-1 with TRBJ2-1; D is undetermined. Between the trimmed V and J ends, which lost 0 bases and 7 bases, there was a span of 12 bases. CDR1 and CDR2 from the germline V gene are KGHDR and SFDVKD. CDR3 length: 15 residues. This CDR3 is CATSDLRGVENEQFF. The CDR3 DNA reads TGTGCCACCAGTGATTTGCGAGGAGTCGAAAATGAGCAGTTCTTC.

This clonotype was seen a few times. This chain connects TRBV5-1 to TRBJ2-7; TRBD2 matches 9 bases. The germline CDR1 and CDR2 sequences are SGHRS and YFSETQ. The CDR3 extends over 14 amino acids. With V trimmed by 0 bases and J by 6 bases, 4 bases remained unmatched. The CDR3 here is CASSLVGGRGEQYF. As DNA, the CDR3 is TGCGCCAGCAGCTTGGTGGGCGGGAGGGGCGAGCAGTACTTC.

The chain employs TRBV13 and TRBJ2-7; 15 positions match TRBD2. Germline V CDR1 and CDR2: PRHDT, FYEKMQ (reference sequence). The CDR3 sequence is 15 residues long. Trimming took 5 bases from V and 7 from J; bases not matched to a gene: 6. CDR3 sequence: CASSGGLAGGPEQYF. CDR3 DNA: TGTGCCAGCAGCGGAGGACTAGCGGGAGGGCCAGAGCAGTACTTC.

V gene TRBV29-1 combines with J gene TRBJ2-7; a weak D match, TRBD1 (5 bases). V lost 7 bases, J lost 5 bases, and 12 bases lay in between. Germline V gene sequence: CDR1 SQVTM, CDR2 ANQGSEA. This CDR3 has 11 amino acids. CDR3 sequence reads: CSAGFSDEQYF. The CDR3 nucleotides read TGCAGCGCAGGGTTTTCGGACGAGCAGTACTTC.

This sequence joins TRBV29-1 and TRBJ2-5; D possibly corresponds to TRBD1 (6 bases). This CDR3 is built from 14 residues. Germline-derived CDR1 and CDR2 are SQVTM and ANQGSEA. Trimming removed 4 bases from V and 5 bases from J, with 17 bases in between. The CDR3 region is CSVGKGGTRETQYF. The CDR3, as DNA: TGCAGCGTTGGGAAGGGTGGGACACGGGAGACCCAGTACTTC.

The J gene is TRBJ2-7, the V gene TRBV20-1, with D perhaps TRBD2 (6 bases). Between the trimmed V and J ends, which lost 4 bases and 6 bases, there was a span of 19 bases. CDR1 is DFQATT, CDR2 SNEGSKA, per germline (reference sequence). The CDR3 totals 14 residues. The DNA for the CDR3 is TGCAGTGCTACCCATGGTAGCGGACCCCGCGAGCAGTACTTC. It is translated as CSATHGSGPREQYF.

The chain is built from TRBV9 and TRBJ2-1, with 10 positions matching TRBD2. V was clipped by 2 bases and J by 0 bases; unmatched bases: 2. The CDR3 has 16 amino acids. Germline CDR1 SGDLS, CDR2 YYNGEE. The DNA of the CDR3 is TGTGCCAGCAGCGTTCCTAGCGGGGGCTCCTACAATGAGCAGTTCTTC. It yields the protein CASSVPSGGSYNEQFF.

The rearrangement joins TRBV7-3 to TRBJ2-7, with 10 nucleotides matching TRBD1. V dropped 10 bases and J dropped 4; count of bases not matched to a gene: 19. The CDR3 has 17 residues. Germline CDR1 and CDR2: SGHTA and FQGTGA. The CDR3 sequence is CAIPVTGGFGVQYEQYF. CDR3 nucleotide sequence: TGTGCCATCCCCGTGACAGGGGGCTTCGGCGTCCAATACGAGCAGTACTTC.

The V gene is TRBV27, the J gene TRBJ2-3; 9 nucleotides match TRBD2. The CDR3 loop spans 16 amino acids. Looked up from germline, CDR1 is MNHEY and CDR2 is SMNVEV (reference sequence). V was clipped by 6 bases and J by 2 bases; unmatched bases: 9. Here the CDR3 reads CASSSIAGVATDTQYF. CDR3 nucleotides: TGTGCCAGCAGCTCTATAGCGGGAGTGGCCACAGATACGCAGTATTTT.

This clonotype was detected a few times. The V gene is TRBV28, the J gene TRBJ2-7; D is ambiguous. There are 11 residues in the CDR3. Trimming left V 4 bases short and J 6 bases short, with 7 bases between. The V gene's germline CDR1 is MDHEN and CDR2 SYDVKM. The CDR3 region has the DNA TGTGCCAGCAGTTCTACTGGCGAGCAGTACTTC. Translated: CASSSTGEQYF.

This chain joins TRBV7-9 and TRBJ2-7, with 16 positions matching TRBD2. The CDR3 runs 17 residues. The germline V gene has CDR1 SEHNR and CDR2 FQNEAQ (reference sequence). V lost 6 bases and J lost 2; bases outside the gene matches: 7. CDR3 loop: CASSPGTSGRGTYEQYF. CDR3 nucleotides: TGTGCCAGCAGTCCCGGGACTAGCGGGAGGGGGACCTACGAGCAGTACTTC.

This rearrangement joins TRBV20-1 to TRBJ1-2; 10 bases are a match to TRBD1. Germline lookup yields CDR1 DFQATT and CDR2 SNEGSKA (reference sequence). There are 14 residues in the CDR3. V was clipped by 5 bases and J by 5 bases; unmatched bases: 8. The CDR3 sequence: CSALPTGGHYGYTF. CDR3 DNA: TGCAGTGCTTTGCCGACAGGGGGCCATTATGGCTACACCTTC.

V is TRBV6-1 and J is TRBJ2-2; D unclear. The CDR3 covers 16 residues. Germline CDR1 and CDR2: MNHNS and SASEGT. Trimming left V 2 bases short and J 5 bases short, with 15 bases between. The CDR3 DNA follows: TGTGCCAGCAGTGAAAAAAGACCCCTCAGGACCGGGGAGCTGTTTTTT. It encodes CASSEKRPLRTGELFF.

This sequence joins TRBV7-9 and TRBJ2-3, with TRBD2 matching 15 bases. The length of the CDR3 is 17 residues. After removal of 4 bases from V and 0 bases from J, the junction contained 2 bases not matched to a gene. The germline V gene has CDR1 SEHNR and CDR2 FQNEAQ (reference sequence). CDR3 region: CASSWTSGRASTDTQYF. CDR3 DNA: TGTGCCAGCAGCTGGACTAGCGGGAGGGCTAGCACAGATACGCAGTATTTT.

This clonotype appeared a single time. The J gene is TRBJ2-5, the V gene TRBV18; D is unresolved. Per germline, CDR1 KGHSH and CDR2 LQKENI. The CDR3 sequence is 14 residues long. Trimming shortened V by 0 bases and J by 5 bases, and 10 bases separated the two germline ends. CDR3 sequence: CASSPPPVGETQYF. The CDR3, as DNA: TGTGCCAGCTCACCACCGCCGGTAGGGGAGACCCAGTACTTC.

This chain connects TRBV6-5 to TRBJ1-1, with 10 bases that match TRBD1. Germline CDR1 and CDR2: MNHEY and SVGAGI. The CDR3 totals 13 residues. Germline trimming cut 5 bases from V and 10 bases from J; bases unmatched to any gene: 7. The CDR3 here is CASSPGTGVGAFF. CDR3 DNA: TGTGCCAGCAGTCCCGGGACAGGGGTAGGAGCTTTCTTT.

The chain couples TRBV29-1 to TRBJ2-3, with D unresolved. Germline V CDR1 and CDR2: SQVTM, ANQGSEA. V was cut by 3 bases and J by 0 bases, with 7 bases left in between. CDR3 length equals 13 residues. The CDR3 DNA reads TGCAGCGTTGACAGTGCAAGCACAGATACGCAGTATTTT. It yields the protein CSVDSASTDTQYF.

The chain carries TRBV6-5 and TRBJ1-1, with D possibly matching TRBD1 (6 bases). The CDR3 consists of 15 residues. Germline lookup yields CDR1 MNHEY and CDR2 SVGAGI. The V and J ends lost 4 bases and 8 bases respectively, with 20 bases between them. The CDR3 region is CASSSLGRGEEEAFF. CDR3 DNA: TGTGCCAGCAGTTCCCTCGGGAGGGGGGAGGAAGAAGCTTTCTTT.

V gene TRBV20-1 combines with J gene TRBJ1-1; D gene ambiguous. With 4 bases removed from V and 1 base from J, the gap between germline ends came to 10 bases. Germline V gene lookup returns CDR1 DFQATT and CDR2 SNEGSKA (reference sequence). CDR3 length: 13 residues. The CDR3 loop is CSATRPENTEAFF. The CDR3 DNA reads TGCAGTGCTACTCGCCCAGAGAACACTGAAGCTTTCTTT.

The rearrangement links TRBV29-1 to TRBJ1-5; 9 positions agree with TRBD1. Trimming at V came to 4 bases and at J to 5 bases, leaving 6 bases not matched to a gene. Germline V gives CDR1 SQVTM, CDR2 ANQGSEA. The CDR3 totals 14 residues. The CDR3 DNA is TGCAGCGTTGCACAGGGGGCTGGGGATCAGCCCCAGCATTTT. Protein sequence: CSVAQGAGDQPQHF.

The genes are TRBV29-1 and TRBJ2-1, with D perhaps TRBD2 (5 bases). The CDR3 extends over 14 amino acids. The V gene lost 1 base and the J gene lost 2 bases, with 9 bases spanning the gap. Germline V gene sequence: CDR1 SQVTM, CDR2 ANQGSEA. CDR3 in amino acids: CSVEGRVAYNEQFF. Written as DNA, the CDR3 is TGCAGCGTTGAAGGGCGGGTGGCCTACAATGAGCAGTTCTTC.